This TCR beta chain was identified in a study of prognosis after radiotherapy for stage I lung cancer. Study overall: Some 14 men and a handful of women, aged about 50 to 85 and with a median age of roughly 74 years, made up the patients. Radiotherapy took the form of SBRT (3 to 5 fractions) with a biologically effective dose of at least 100 Gy.

The genomic DNA TCR beta CDR3 region underwent two rounds of multiplex PCR. Amplification during the initial PCR round employed primers specific to each TRBV and TRBJ gene. TCRdb itself ran the multiplex PCR reads through MiXCR, one entry per CDR3 protein. The sample has about 30,000 distinct CDR3 sequences; roughly 31% are singletons. CDR3 length: 16 residues. Germline lookup yields CDR1 MDHEN and CDR2 SYDVKM. The V end lost 2 bases, the J end lost 4 bases, and 12 bases lay between the germline ends. Other malignancies, prior chemotherapy and prior radiotherapy were absent in all patients, each of whom was node-negative on CT and PET/CT.

The specimen comprised PBMCs, sampled before or after stereotactic body radiation therapy (not recorded which). The sequence came from a donor over 45 with non-small cell lung cancer. This sequence joins TRBV28 and TRBJ2-6; D remains ambiguous. The CDR3: CASSLDTPRGANVLTF. In DNA, the CDR3 is TGTGCCAGCAGTTTAGATACCCCCAGAGGGGCCAACGTCCTGACTTTC.